This is a list of T cell receptor beta chains from one sample in a study of OX40 agonist ivuxolimab in advanced cancers. Assay: immunoSEQ multiplex PCR; the TCRdb copy retains only in-frame clones and omits some. Of about 76,000 clones in the sample, over 75% were seen once. Sequencing used CD4+ or CD8+ T cells sorted from blood, obtained in a trial of the OX40 agonist ivuxolimab. The receptors come from an adult with an advanced solid tumor such as melanoma, head and neck, liver or kidney cancer. Both conserved end residues are part of each CDR3. Fields, in order: clone size, D gene, V gene, J gene, CDR3 protein, CDR3 DNA. D genes are given only for firm matches. Not all rows give a size; the values are once, few, many and, for expanded clones, a class.

.	TRBD1	TRBV9	TRBJ1-5	CASSVAGEGGQPQHF	TGTGCCAGCAGCGTAGCGGGGGAAGGGGGCCAGCCCCAGCATTTT
.	.	TRBV7-8	TRBJ1-1	CASSSNVGPSYTEAFF	TGTGCCAGCAGCTCCAACGTGGGACCGTCGTACACTGAAGCTTTCTTT
.	TRBD1	TRBV13	TRBJ1-2	CASSLGTGSIAGYGYTF	TGTGCCAGCAGCTTAGGGACAGGGTCTATAGCGGGCTATGGCTACACCTTC
.	.	TRBV9	TRBJ1-2	CASSATPRERYGYTF	TGTGCCAGCAGCGCAACCCCTAGGGAACGATATGGCTACACCTTC
.	.	TRBV28	TRBJ2-2	CASSLGRGFGTWGAGELFF	TGTGCCAGCAGTTTAGGGAGAGGATTCGGGACTTGGGGGGCCGGGGAGCTGTTTTTT
few	TRBD2	TRBV11-3	TRBJ2-1	CASSASLAGADEQFF	TGTGCCAGCAGCGCGAGTTTAGCGGGAGCTGATGAGCAGTTCTTC
.	TRBD1	TRBV4-2	TRBJ1-2	CASSQGGDRHNYGYTF	TGTGCCAGCAGCCAAGGAGGGGACAGGCATAACTATGGCTACACCTTC
.	.	TRBV7-2	TRBJ1-1	CASTPRTANTEAFF	TGTGCCAGCACCCCTCGGACAGCCAACACTGAAGCTTTCTTT
once	.	TRBV5-1	TRBJ1-4	CASSRGSNEKLFF	TGCGCCAGCAGCCGGGGCTCTAATGAAAAACTGTTTTTT
.	.	TRBV7-6	TRBJ1-3	CASSLAGRGAFGNTIYF	TGTGCCAGCAGCTTAGCGGGTCGGGGGGCATTTGGAAACACCATATATTTT
.	TRBD1	TRBV11-2	TRBJ1-3	CASSLGTGYGNTIYF	TGTGCCAGCAGCCTAGGGACAGGGTATGGAAACACCATATATTTT
.	TRBD2	TRBV7-2	TRBJ2-2	CASSLAPSGRGAGELFF	TGTGCCAGCAGCTTAGCCCCTAGCGGAAGAGGGGCCGGGGAGCTGTTTTTT
.	TRBD1	TRBV5-6	TRBJ2-2	CASRSGQYTGELFF	TGTGCCAGCCGGTCGGGACAGTACACCGGGGAGCTGTTTTTT
.	.	TRBV5-6	TRBJ2-3	CASSFLGRVGTDTQYF	TGTGCCAGCAGCTTTCTGGGGCGCGTAGGCACAGATACGCAGTATTTT
.	.	TRBV29-1	TRBJ1-2	CSVGGGVDGYTF	TGCAGCGTTGGCGGAGGGGTGGATGGCTACACCTTC
.	TRBD2	TRBV27	TRBJ2-3	CASRVAGDTDTQYF	TGTGCCAGCCGGGTAGCGGGAGATACAGATACGCAGTATTTT
.	.	TRBV4-2	TRBJ2-1	CASSQDGAMGGMLNEQFF	TGTGCCAGCAGCCAAGATGGGGCCATGGGGGGCATGCTCAATGAGCAGTTCTTC
.	TRBD1	TRBV6-4	TRBJ2-1	CASSPTGGSYNEQFF	TGTGCCAGCAGTCCGACAGGGGGCTCCTACAATGAGCAGTTCTTC
.	.	TRBV5-6	TRBJ2-3	CASSLGRGDTQYF	TGTGCCAGCAGCTTGGGGCGAGGAGATACGCAGTATTTT
.	.	TRBV7-6	TRBJ1-4	CASSLGTIGNEKLFF	TGTGCCAGCAGCCTAGGGACCATCGGCAATGAAAAACTGTTTTTT
once	.	TRBV30	TRBJ2-5	CAWSPLWGETQYF	TGTGCCTGGAGTCCCCTGTGGGGAGAGACCCAGTACTTC
few	.	TRBV9	TRBJ1-1	CASSQGAGSNTEAFF	TGTGCCAGCAGCCAAGGGGCAGGGAGCAACACTGAAGCTTTCTTT
.	.	TRBV11-3	TRBJ2-2	CASESGFTGELFF	TGTGCCAGCGAATCAGGGTTCACCGGGGAGCTGTTTTTT
.	.	TRBV6-1	TRBJ1-2	CASSEGKGHGYTF	TGTGCCAGCAGTGAAGGGAAGGGCCATGGCTACACCTTC
few	TRBD2	TRBV5-1	TRBJ2-5	CASSPSGAQETQYF	TGCGCCAGCAGCCCCAGCGGGGCCCAAGAGACCCAGTACTTC
.	.	TRBV5-1	TRBJ2-5	CASSLSRREETQYF	TGCGCCAGCAGCTTGTCGAGGAGGGAAGAGACCCAGTACTTC
.	.	TRBV18	TRBJ1-4	CASSPGIATNEKLFF	TGTGCCAGCTCACCGGGCATTGCAACTAATGAAAAACTGTTTTTT
.	TRBD1	TRBV19	TRBJ2-2	CASSRTGNTGELFF	TGTGCCAGTAGCAGGACAGGGAACACCGGGGAGCTGTTTTTT
.	.	TRBV5-1	TRBJ2-1	CASSLEFGDEQFF	TGCGCCAGCAGCTTGGAGTTCGGCGATGAGCAGTTCTTC
.	TRBD2	TRBV7-2	TRBJ2-1	CASSLAAGTSGGYNEQFF	TGTGCCAGCAGCTTAGCGGCGGGGACTAGCGGGGGCTACAATGAGCAGTTCTTC
.	.	TRBV7-2	TRBJ1-4	CASSFSNRRNEKLFF	TGTGCCAGCAGCTTCTCGAATCGACGGAATGAAAAACTGTTTTTT
.	TRBD1	TRBV5-5	TRBJ1-6	CASSSGTVYNSPLHF	TGTGCCAGCAGCTCCGGGACAGTGTATAATTCACCCCTCCACTTT
once	.	TRBV11-2	TRBJ1-4	CASSSLLVEEKLFF	TGTGCCAGCAGCTCCCTCTTAGTAGAGGAAAAACTGTTTTTT
.	.	TRBV2	TRBJ1-2	CASSSGQYYGYTF	TGTGCCAGCAGCTCCGGACAGTACTATGGCTACACCTTC
.	TRBD1	TRBV6-6	TRBJ2-1	CASSPGTGGYEQFF	TGTGCCAGCAGTCCCGGGACAGGGGGCTATGAGCAGTTCTTC
.	TRBD1	TRBV7-8	TRBJ2-1	CASSRDRGYNEQFF	TGTGCCAGCAGTAGGGACAGGGGCTACAATGAGCAGTTCTTC